These T cell receptor beta chains were read from a single sample in a study of blood T cell repertoires in COVID-19. Produced via immunoSEQ multiplex PCR; TCRdb's table is partial and in-frame only. The table includes 250,000 to 300,000 clones, just over 90% detected once. Sequencing was carried out using PBMCs or T cells enriched from blood (not recorded which). These receptors originate from a middle-aged woman with acute COVID-19. Each CDR3 is given without its conserved first and last residue. Each record gives: D gene, V gene, CDR3 protein. D genes are given only for firm matches.

-	TRBV7-2	ASSLGGTANYGYT
TRBD1	TRBV5-8	ASSLGQGFHEQY
TRBD2	TRBV4-1	ASSQEASGGQETQY
-	TRBV2	ASRGRVYGYT
TRBD1	TRBV24-1	ATSDSGTGVTTQY
-	TRBV9	ASNPRGINEQF
-	TRBV2	ATEEDSSMNTEAF
-	TRBV11-3	ASSLKGRAKNIQY
-	TRBV27	ASSPGQGGIHGYT
TRBD1	TRBV6-5	ASSYGDRGNYGYT
-	TRBV18	ASSPRSSETQETQY
-	TRBV11-2	ASSTRLVETQY
TRBD2	TRBV5-1	ASSLPLAGAYNEQF
TRBD1	TRBV28	ASSPQGARPQH
-	TRBV19	ASSTQGSAYNEQF
-	TRBV21-1	ASSKARGFGNQPQH
TRBD2	TRBV28	ASSLASGGKETQY
-	TRBV19	ASSIKRTLSGNTIY
TRBD2	TRBV19	ASSISGGGNYNEQF
-	TRBV9	ASSAPSRHNEQF
TRBD2	TRBV10-2	ASSELAGGPNEQF
TRBD1	TRBV4-1	ASSQGDRLNTEAF
-	TRBV6-4	ASMRGRSNQPQH
-	TRBV5-1	ASRTDINSPLH
-	TRBV27	ASRRRGSDTQY
-	TRBV11-2	ASSPNSGLTEAF
-	TRBV28	ASSLQRRSTLGGYT
TRBD1	TRBV10-3	AISESDRGLNEKLF
-	TRBV5-1	ASSPLGPLETQY
-	TRBV19	ASSEGGKGQPQH
-	TRBV18	ASSPPVRGNTEAF
-	TRBV18	ASSPSTATYEQY
-	TRBV7-9	ASSKEVAGELF
-	TRBV14	ASSQVQGPYGYT
TRBD2	TRBV3-1/TRBV3-2	ASSQAGLANEQF
-	TRBV6-5	ASSWAGSTYEQY
-	TRBV5-4	ASSSPGLQETQY
TRBD1	TRBV7-8	ASSFAKGTADSYEQY
TRBD2	TRBV29-1	SVEGSISGGALRETQY
-	TRBV10-1	ASSELGQSSYEETQY
-	TRBV7-2	ASSLGVQPQPQH